The rows below give T cell receptor beta chains drawn from one sample of a study of T-cell memory formation after mild COVID-19. TCRdb re-derived calls from the 5' RACE reads in MiXCR, one entry per CDR3 protein. This table has 250,000 to 400,000 distinct CDR3 sequences, 13% to 15% appearing once. Material: PBMCs or a T cell subset sorted from them (not recorded which). These receptors originate from a man younger than 35 who had mild COVID-19 (a few samples of this study predate the infection). Cell type and time point are not known. The CDR3 runs from the conserved cysteine through the conserved F or W. D genes are given only for firm matches. For some rows the clone size is stated as once, few or many, or as a class when expanded; others skip it.

j_call | v_call | d_call | cdr3_length | clone_size | cdr3_aa | cdr3_nt
TRBJ2-1 | TRBV7-2 | . | 16 | . | CASSLAAPTRANEQFF | TGTGCCAGCAGCTTAGCCGCTCCGACTAGAGCGAATGAGCAGTTCTTC
TRBJ2-5 | TRBV9 | . | 14 | few | CASSPEGEQETQYF | TGTGCCAGCAGCCCCGAGGGAGAACAAGAGACCCAGTACTTC
TRBJ2-3 | TRBV5-6 | . | 16 | many | CASSWVMGGGTDTQYF | TGTGCCAGCAGCTGGGTCATGGGCGGGGGCACAGATACGCAGTATTTT
TRBJ1-1 | TRBV28 | . | 13 | . | CASSSSGGTEAFF | TGTGCCAGCAGTTCCTCGGGGGGCACTGAAGCTTTCTTT
TRBJ2-1 | TRBV7-2 | TRBD1 | 15 | . | CASSPTGGYYNEQFF | TGTGCCAGCAGCCCGACAGGGGGCTACTACAATGAGCAGTTCTTC
TRBJ2-5 | TRBV6-2/TRBV6-3 | . | 14 | few | CASRQVSSRETQYF | TGTGCCAGCAGACAGGTATCAAGTCGGGAGACCCAGTACTTC
TRBJ2-7 | TRBV4-3 | . | 15 | . | CASSQDSRESYEQYF | TGCGCCAGCAGCCAAGATTCGAGGGAATCCTACGAGCAGTACTTC
TRBJ1-6 | TRBV6-4 | . | 13 | . | CASSDSMGGPLHF | TGTGCCAGCAGTGACTCGATGGGGGGACCCCTCCACTTT
TRBJ2-5 | TRBV6-5 | . | 15 | few | CASSYNPGTVETQYF | TGTGCCAGCAGTTACAACCCCGGGACTGTAGAGACCCAGTACTTC
TRBJ2-1 | TRBV9 | TRBD2 | 16 | . | CASSPPSGRSYNEQFF | TGTGCCAGCAGCCCCCCTAGCGGACGCTCCTACAATGAGCAGTTCTTC
TRBJ2-7 | TRBV4-1 | . | 14 | few | CASRRYLPSYEQYF | TGCGCCAGCCGCCGCTATCTTCCCAGCTACGAGCAGTACTTC
TRBJ1-1 | TRBV30 | . | 14 | . | CAWISKNRNTEAFF | TGTGCCTGGATAAGCAAAAACAGGAACACTGAAGCTTTCTTT
TRBJ2-1 | TRBV4-1 | . | 15 | . | CASRGVGGARNEQFF | TGCGCCAGCAGAGGAGTGGGGGGGGCCCGCAATGAGCAGTTCTTC
TRBJ2-5 | TRBV7-6 | . | 15 | few | CASSLPGTGQETQYF | TGTGCCAGCAGCTTGCCCGGGACCGGACAAGAGACCCAGTACTTC
TRBJ2-3 | TRBV2 | . | 16 | . | CASSEGTGGLRDTQYF | TGTGCCAGCAGTGAGGGTACCGGGGGACTCAGAGATACGCAGTATTTT
TRBJ2-7 | TRBV5-1 | . | 16 | many | CASSLWSVGALFRQYF | TGCGCCAGCAGCTTGTGGTCCGTCGGGGCCCTCTTCCGGCAGTACTTC
TRBJ1-1 | TRBV3-1 | . | 15 | few | CASSHPGHMNTEAFF | TGTGCCAGCAGCCATCCGGGACACATGAACACTGAAGCTTTCTTT
TRBJ1-3 | TRBV7-2 | . | 15 | . | CASATGINTGNTIYF | TGTGCCAGCGCCACAGGGATCAATACCGGAAACACCATATATTTT
TRBJ2-3 | TRBV7-9 | . | 16 | many | CASSLGSGYSTDTQYF | TGTGCCAGCAGCTTAGGAAGCGGCTATAGCACAGATACGCAGTATTTT
TRBJ1-1 | TRBV24-1 | . | 14 | many | CATSAKGEGAEAFF | TGTGCCACCAGTGCCAAGGGGGAGGGAGCTGAAGCTTTCTTT
TRBJ2-5 | TRBV10-3 | . | 13 | few | CAISEDRQETQYF | TGTGCCATCAGTGAGGACAGACAAGAGACCCAGTACTTC
TRBJ1-2 | TRBV20-1 | . | 11 | few | CSVVTNYGYTF | TGCAGTGTGGTGACGAACTATGGCTACACCTTC
TRBJ2-2 | TRBV7-2 | . | 12 | few | CASSYDRRELFF | TGTGCCAGCAGCTATGATCGGAGGGAGCTGTTTTTT
TRBJ2-5 | TRBV7-2 | . | 13 | few | CASSLVRDETQYF | TGTGCCAGCAGCTTAGTCAGGGACGAGACCCAGTACTTC
TRBJ2-1 | TRBV6-5 | . | 13 | few | CASRLTGYDEQFF | TGTGCCAGCAGATTAACAGGGTACGATGAGCAGTTCTTC
TRBJ2-2 | TRBV5-4 | . | 15 | . | CASSWGRVGTGELFF | TGTGCCAGCAGCTGGGGACGGGTTGGCACCGGGGAGCTGTTTTTT
TRBJ2-7 | TRBV5-1 | TRBD1 | 13 | few | CASSVDRFYEQYF | TGCGCCAGCAGCGTGGACAGGTTCTACGAGCAGTACTTC
TRBJ2-1 | TRBV5-1 | . | 14 | few | CASSLGRGHNEQFF | TGCGCCAGCAGCTTGGGGCGGGGGCACAATGAGCAGTTCTTC
TRBJ2-3 | TRBV5-1 | TRBD1 | 14 | many | CASNPGQKTDTQYF | TGCGCCAGTAATCCGGGACAGAAGACAGATACGCAGTATTTT
TRBJ2-5 | TRBV7-2 | TRBD1 | 13 | many | CASGRQGVETQYF | TGTGCCAGCGGCCGACAGGGAGTGGAGACCCAGTACTTC
TRBJ2-3 | TRBV20-1 | TRBD1 | 14 | . | CSALDRGSADTQYF | TGCAGTGCCCTGGACAGGGGCTCGGCAGATACGCAGTATTTT
TRBJ1-1 | TRBV5-1 | . | 14 | . | CASSFTGRNTEAFF | TGCGCCAGCAGCTTCACAGGGCGCAACACTGAAGCTTTCTTT
TRBJ2-1 | TRBV20-1 | . | 15 | many | CSASRGGFPYNEQFF | TGCAGTGCTAGTCGTGGGGGCTTTCCCTACAATGAGCAGTTCTTC
TRBJ2-6 | TRBV7-9 | . | 15 | few | CASSFRPSGANVLTF | TGTGCCAGCAGCTTCCGACCGTCTGGGGCCAACGTCCTGACTTTC
TRBJ1-5 | TRBV11-1 | . | 13 | few | CASSVSGNQPQHF | TGTGCCAGCAGCGTCTCCGGTAATCAGCCCCAGCATTTT
TRBJ2-5 | TRBV29-1 | . | 13 | few | CSVEGSLQETQYF | TGCAGCGTTGAGGGCAGCCTCCAAGAGACCCAGTACTTC